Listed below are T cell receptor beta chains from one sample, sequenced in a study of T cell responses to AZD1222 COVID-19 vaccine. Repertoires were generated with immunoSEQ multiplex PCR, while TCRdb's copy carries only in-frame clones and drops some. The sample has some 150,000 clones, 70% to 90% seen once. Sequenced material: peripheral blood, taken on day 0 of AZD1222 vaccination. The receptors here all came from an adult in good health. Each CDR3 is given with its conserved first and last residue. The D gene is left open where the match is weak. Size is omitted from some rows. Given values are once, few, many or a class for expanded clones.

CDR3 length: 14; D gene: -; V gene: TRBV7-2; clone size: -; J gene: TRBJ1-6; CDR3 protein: CASSQDTTNSPLHF; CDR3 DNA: TGTGCCAGCAGCCAGGACACGACCAATTCACCCCTCCACTTT
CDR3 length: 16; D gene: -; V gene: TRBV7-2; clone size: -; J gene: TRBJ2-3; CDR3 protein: CASSWSSGLGTDTQYF; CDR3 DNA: TGTGCCAGCAGCTGGTCCAGCGGTCTGGGCACAGATACGCAGTATTTT
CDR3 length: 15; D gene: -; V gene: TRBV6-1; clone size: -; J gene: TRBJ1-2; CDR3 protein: CASSETPGTNYGYTF; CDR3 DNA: TGTGCCAGCAGTGAAACCCCAGGAACTAACTATGGCTACACCTTC
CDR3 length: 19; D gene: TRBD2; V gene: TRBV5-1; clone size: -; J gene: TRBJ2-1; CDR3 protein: CASSLPLAGGPGALNEQFF; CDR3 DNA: TGCGCCAGCAGCTTACCACTAGCGGGAGGCCCCGGGGCCCTCAATGAGCAGTTCTTC
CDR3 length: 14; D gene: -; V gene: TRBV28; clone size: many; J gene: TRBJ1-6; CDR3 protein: CASTQVQDNSPLHF; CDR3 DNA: TGTGCCAGCACCCAGGTACAGGATAATTCACCCCTCCACTTT
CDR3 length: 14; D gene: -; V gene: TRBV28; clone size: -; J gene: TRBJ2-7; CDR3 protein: CASSEQTDFYEQYF; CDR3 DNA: TGTGCCAGCAGTGAACAGACAGATTTCTACGAGCAGTACTTC
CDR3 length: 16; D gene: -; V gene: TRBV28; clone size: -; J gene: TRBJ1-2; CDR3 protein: CASSLTGWGWPYGYTF; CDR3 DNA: TGTGCCAGCAGTTTGACAGGTTGGGGCTGGCCCTATGGCTACACCTTC
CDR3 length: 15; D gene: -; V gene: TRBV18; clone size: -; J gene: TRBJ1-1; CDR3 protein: CASSPPNSGDTEAFF; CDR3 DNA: TGTGCCAGCTCACCACCTAACTCCGGGGACACTGAAGCTTTCTTT
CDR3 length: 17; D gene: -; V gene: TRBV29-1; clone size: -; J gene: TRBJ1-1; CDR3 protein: CSVEDPGRTSSNTEAFF; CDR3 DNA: TGCAGCGTTGAAGATCCTGGGAGGACGTCGTCGAACACTGAAGCTTTCTTT
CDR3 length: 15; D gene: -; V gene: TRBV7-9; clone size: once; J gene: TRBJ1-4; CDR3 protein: CASSSTGEMGEKLFF; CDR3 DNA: TGTGCCAGCAGCTCGACAGGAGAGATGGGTGAAAAACTGTTTTTT
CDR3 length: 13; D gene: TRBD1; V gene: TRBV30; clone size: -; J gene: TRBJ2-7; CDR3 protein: CAWSQGDPNEQYF; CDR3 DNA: TGTGCCTGGAGTCAGGGGGATCCCAACGAGCAGTACTTC
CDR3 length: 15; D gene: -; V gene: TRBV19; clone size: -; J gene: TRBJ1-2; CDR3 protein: CASRTADRSNYGYTF; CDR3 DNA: TGTGCCAGTAGGACAGCCGACAGATCTAACTATGGCTACACCTTC
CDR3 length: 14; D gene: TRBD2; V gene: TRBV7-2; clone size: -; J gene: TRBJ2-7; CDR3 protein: CASSSAGGYGEQYF; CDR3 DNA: TGTGCCAGCAGCTCAGCGGGGGGGTACGGCGAGCAGTACTTC
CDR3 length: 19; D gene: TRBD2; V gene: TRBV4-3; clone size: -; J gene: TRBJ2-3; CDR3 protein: CASSQDRREGLGATDTQYF; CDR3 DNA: TGCGCCAGCAGCCAAGATCGGCGGGAGGGCCTGGGAGCCACAGATACGCAGTATTTT
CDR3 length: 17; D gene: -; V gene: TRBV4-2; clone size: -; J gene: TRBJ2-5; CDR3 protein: CASSHYLATQNQETQYF; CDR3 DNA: TGTGCCAGCAGCCACTATCTCGCTACCCAAAATCAAGAGACCCAGTACTTC
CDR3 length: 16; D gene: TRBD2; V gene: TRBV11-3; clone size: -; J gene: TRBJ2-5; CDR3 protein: CASSSGGGQISETQYF; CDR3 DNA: TGTGCCAGCAGCTCGGGGGGTGGGCAGATCTCGGAGACCCAGTACTTC
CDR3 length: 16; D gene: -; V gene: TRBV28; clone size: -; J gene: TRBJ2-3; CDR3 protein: CASSLPKTRFENTQYF; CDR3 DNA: TGTGCCAGCAGTTTACCAAAGACCCGCTTCGAGAATACGCAGTATTTT
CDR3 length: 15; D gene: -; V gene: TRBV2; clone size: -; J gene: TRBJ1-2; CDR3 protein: CASSGARGSNYGYTF; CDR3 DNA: TGTGCCAGCAGTGGGGCCAGGGGATCCAACTATGGCTACACCTTC
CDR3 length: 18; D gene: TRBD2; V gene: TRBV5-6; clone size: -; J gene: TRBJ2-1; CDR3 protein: CASSPGLAGDWAYNEQFF; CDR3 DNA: TGTGCCAGCAGCCCGGGACTAGCGGGAGATTGGGCCTACAATGAGCAGTTCTTC
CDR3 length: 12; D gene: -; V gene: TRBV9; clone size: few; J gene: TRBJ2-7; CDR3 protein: CASSGPNIEQYF; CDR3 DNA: TGTGCCAGCAGCGGTCCGAATATTGAACAGTACTTC
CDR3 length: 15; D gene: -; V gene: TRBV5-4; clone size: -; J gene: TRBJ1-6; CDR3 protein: CASSLAQGSRSPLHF; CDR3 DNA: TGTGCCAGCAGCTTGGCACAGGGATCGCGGTCACCCCTCCACTTT
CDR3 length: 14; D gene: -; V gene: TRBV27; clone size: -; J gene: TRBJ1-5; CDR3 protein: CASSLDIVNQPQHF; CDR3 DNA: TGTGCCAGCAGTTTGGACATAGTCAATCAGCCCCAGCATTTT
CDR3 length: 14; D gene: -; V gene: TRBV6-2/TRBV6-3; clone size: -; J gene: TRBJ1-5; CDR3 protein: CASSQEGVRQPQHF; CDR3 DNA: TGTGCCAGCAGCCAGGAGGGGGTGCGGCAGCCCCAGCATTTT
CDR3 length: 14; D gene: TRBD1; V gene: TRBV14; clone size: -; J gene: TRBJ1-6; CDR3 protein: CASSPVRGGSPLHF; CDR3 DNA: TGTGCCAGCAGCCCAGTCAGGGGGGGCTCACCCCTCCACTTT
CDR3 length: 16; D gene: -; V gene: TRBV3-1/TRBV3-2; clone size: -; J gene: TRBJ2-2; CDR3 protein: CASSLIGGANTGELFF; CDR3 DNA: TGTGCCAGCAGCCTAATCGGGGGAGCGAACACCGGGGAGCTGTTTTTT
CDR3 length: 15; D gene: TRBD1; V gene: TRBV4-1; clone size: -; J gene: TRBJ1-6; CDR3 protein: CASSPGDRDNSPLHF; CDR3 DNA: TGCGCCAGCAGCCCAGGGGACAGGGATAATTCACCCCTCCACTTT
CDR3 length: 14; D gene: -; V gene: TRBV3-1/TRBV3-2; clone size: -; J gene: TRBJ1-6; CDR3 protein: CASQETNYNSPLHF; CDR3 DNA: TGTGCCAGTCAGGAAACCAACTATAATTCACCCCTCCACTTT
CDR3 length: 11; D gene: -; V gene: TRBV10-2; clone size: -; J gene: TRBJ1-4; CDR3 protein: CASRMNGKLFF; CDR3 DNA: TGCGCCAGCAGGATGAATGGGAAACTGTTTTTT